Listed below are T cell receptor beta chains from one sample, sequenced in a study of T cells after posttransplantation cyclophosphamide. Libraries were prepared by immunoSEQ multiplex PCR; TCRdb keeps only in-frame clonotypes and omits some of them. The sample is made up of roughly 10,000 clones, none counted only once. Sequencing was performed on PBMCs, taken about 350 days after allogeneic stem cell transplant with posttransplant cyclophosphamide. These receptors came from a male patient between 45 and 60 years old who received an allogeneic stem cell transplant from a related donor and was CMV-positive. Some T cells may be supplied by the graft donor. Both conserved end residues are trimmed from each CDR3. Each record gives: J gene, V gene, CDR3 protein.

J: TRBJ2-7
V: TRBV2
CDR3: AYGDTLSYEQY

J: TRBJ1-1
V: TRBV7-9
CDR3: ASSTTLGPGTEAF

J: TRBJ2-2
V: TRBV9
CDR3: ASSVGGAAGELF

J: TRBJ1-1
V: TRBV7-9
CDR3: ASSLTSSSYTEAF

J: TRBJ1-5
V: TRBV7-6
CDR3: ASSLASVHRGINQPQH

J: TRBJ2-1
V: TRBV11-2
CDR3: ASSKLAGVLDEQF

J: TRBJ1-1
V: TRBV10-2
CDR3: ATQGGASPNTEAF

J: TRBJ1-2
V: TRBV6-5
CDR3: ASSYSSVSYGYT

J: TRBJ1-3
V: TRBV29-1
CDR3: SVGGASRGNTIY

J: TRBJ2-7
V: TRBV18
CDR3: ATTGQGAEQY

J: TRBJ1-2
V: TRBV5-4
CDR3: ASSLDTLNNGYT

J: TRBJ1-2
V: TRBV5-1
CDR3: ASSPGQIINYGYT

J: TRBJ1-1
V: TRBV19
CDR3: ASSRQGHNTEAF

J: TRBJ1-1
V: TRBV7-8
CDR3: ASSLTGVDTEAF

J: TRBJ2-3
V: TRBV7-7
CDR3: ASSRVLDFSTDTQY

J: TRBJ2-1
V: TRBV19
CDR3: ASSIFGQGNNEQF

J: TRBJ2-7
V: TRBV6-5
CDR3: ASSYRGEWAYEQY

J: TRBJ2-1
V: TRBV11-3
CDR3: ASSLGGRTSVNEQF

J: TRBJ1-1
V: TRBV6-1
CDR3: ATIPGQGVDTEAF

J: TRBJ1-2
V: TRBV7-8
CDR3: ASSLTDRGSTYGYT

J: TRBJ2-3
V: TRBV5-1
CDR3: ASSLVLMDTQY

J: TRBJ1-2
V: TRBV29-1
CDR3: SVTIDRDDGYT

J: TRBJ2-5
V: TRBV7-9
CDR3: ASSLYTPQETQY

J: TRBJ2-7
V: TRBV7-9
CDR3: ASSLSSYEQY

J: TRBJ2-1
V: TRBV5-4
CDR3: ASSSGLAGDRF

J: TRBJ2-7
V: TRBV18
CDR3: ASSPLSGRFPHEQY

J: TRBJ1-1
V: TRBV11-2
CDR3: ASSQTEGTEAF

J: TRBJ2-7
V: TRBV27
CDR3: ASSLWGLGGLYEQY

J: TRBJ1-2
V: TRBV5-4
CDR3: ASSLRQSYGYT

J: TRBJ2-3
V: TRBV11-3
CDR3: ASSLGGRTDTQY

J: TRBJ2-2
V: TRBV5-8
CDR3: ASSPTLFSGQTNTGELF

J: TRBJ2-3
V: TRBV6-8
CDR3: ASSQGTSGNADTQY

J: TRBJ1-2
V: TRBV5-1
CDR3: ASSPGVNYGYT

J: TRBJ2-5
V: TRBV6-5
CDR3: ASSSVLAGLQETQY

J: TRBJ2-7
V: TRBV6-1
CDR3: ASSEAAGTATYEQY

J: TRBJ2-1
V: TRBV19
CDR3: ASSITPDRALGQIEQF

J: TRBJ2-5
V: TRBV2
CDR3: ARGAGPQATQY

J: TRBJ2-5
V: TRBV18
CDR3: ASSPPRSGGTETQY

J: TRBJ2-4
V: TRBV5-1
CDR3: ASSLASGRAVNIQY

J: TRBJ1-6
V: TRBV27
CDR3: ASSFGVVPYSPLH

J: TRBJ2-2
V: TRBV5-1
CDR3: ASSSGQGATGELF

J: .
V: TRBV27
CDR3: ASSFRGSGTYEQY

J: TRBJ2-3
V: TRBV5-6
CDR3: ASTTDMGGTDTQY

J: TRBJ2-3
V: TRBV11-3
CDR3: ASAGAGGPTDTQY

J: TRBJ1-5
V: TRBV19
CDR3: ASSIAGAGNQPQH

J: TRBJ1-6
V: TRBV5-4
CDR3: ASSSDRGEGSPLH

J: TRBJ2-3
V: TRBV7-9
CDR3: ASSSLPGQGTDTQY

J: TRBJ2-3
V: TRBV7-9
CDR3: ASSPSSAQGTQKADTQY

J: TRBJ2-3
V: TRBV5-1
CDR3: ASSYAGTSLADTQY

J: TRBJ2-7
V: TRBV25-1
CDR3: ASSEQAGVHEQY

J: TRBJ2-7
V: TRBV5-6
CDR3: ASSLRDSTYEQY

J: TRBJ1-1
V: TRBV6-1
CDR3: ASSDPGEGTEAF

J: TRBJ2-3
V: TRBV2
CDR3: ASSEGLLTNTQY

J: TRBJ1-2
V: TRBV29-1
CDR3: SVHIPGHSGVDYT

J: TRBJ1-1
V: TRBV14
CDR3: ASSQDIRTGDMNTEAF